This entry describes one T cell receptor (beta chain). In the authors' workflow: Amplifying reference gene primers gave estimates of nucleated cell counts. Profiled with immunoSEQ multiplex PCR; TCRdb holds only in-frame clones, not every one. That table furnishes V, J and clone size, whereas the DNA furnished D and trimming. In the table there are around 290,000 clones, around 89% of which are singletons. Trimming removed 0 bases from V and 5 bases from J; junction bases left unmatched: 5. CDR3 size: 14 residues. Germline V CDR1 and CDR2: GTSNPN, SVGIG (reference sequence). The data belong to a study of blood T cell repertoires in COVID-19. About the research overall: Both acute and convalescent COVID-19 samples were obtained from the United States, Italy and Spain.

The sequencing input was peripheral blood. The chain uses TRBV30 and TRBJ2-5; 8 bases match TRBD2. The receptor comes from a middle-aged man with acute or convalescent COVID-19. CDR3 residues: CAWSVGGAGETQYF. CDR3 DNA sequence: TGTGCCTGGAGTGTCGGGGGGGCAGGGGAGACCCAGTACTTC.